Given below is one T cell receptor beta chain in context. This sample was included in a study of cytomegalovirus exposure and HLA in healthy donors. Germline CDR1 is SGHVS and CDR2 is FQNEAQ. The CDR3 contains 18 residues. V lost 5 bases to trimming and J lost 0 bases; unmatched junction nucleotides: 9. Primers: 60 Vbeta forward and 13 Jbeta reverse. Assay used: immunoSEQ multiplex PCR; TCRdb lists only in-frame clones, some missing. The sample records about 140,000 clones, 55% to 80% being singletons. The chain uses TRBV7-8 and TRBJ2-1; 11 nucleotides align to TRBD2. The TCR originated in a woman aged 40 to 50 in good health and CMV-seronegative. Sequencing was done on a sample of PBMCs. The CDR3 region is CASSRLAGGMSSYNEQFF. The CDR3 bases are TGTGCCAGCAGCCGTCTAGCGGGGGGCATGAGCTCCTACAATGAGCAGTTCTTC. The variable domain in full, completed from reference TRBV7-8 and TRBJ2-1, reads GAGVSQSPRYKVAKRGQDVALRCDPISGHVSLFWYQQALGQGPEFLTYFQNEAQLDKSGLPSDRFFAERPEGSVSTLKIQRTQQEDSAVYLCASSRLAGGMSSYNEQFFGPGTRLTVL.